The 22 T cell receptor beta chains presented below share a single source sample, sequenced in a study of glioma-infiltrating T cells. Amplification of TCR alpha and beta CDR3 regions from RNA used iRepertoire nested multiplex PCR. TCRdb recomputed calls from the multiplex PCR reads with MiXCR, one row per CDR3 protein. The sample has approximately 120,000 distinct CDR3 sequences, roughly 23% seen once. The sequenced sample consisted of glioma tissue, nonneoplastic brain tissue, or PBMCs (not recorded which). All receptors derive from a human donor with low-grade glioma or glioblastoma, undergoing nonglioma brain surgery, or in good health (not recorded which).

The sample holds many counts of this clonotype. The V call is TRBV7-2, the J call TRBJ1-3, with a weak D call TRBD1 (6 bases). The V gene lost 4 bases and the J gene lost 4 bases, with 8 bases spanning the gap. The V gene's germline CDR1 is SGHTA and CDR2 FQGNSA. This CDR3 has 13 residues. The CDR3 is CASSSGQGNTIYF. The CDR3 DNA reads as TGTGCCAGCAGCTCCGGACAGGGAAACACCATATATTTT. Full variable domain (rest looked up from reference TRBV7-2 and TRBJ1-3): GAGVSQSPSNKVTEKGKDVELRCDPISGHTALYWYRQSLGQGLEFLIYFQGNSAPDKSGLPSDRFSAERTGGSVSTLTIQRTQQEDSAVYLCASSSGQGNTIYFGEGSWLTVV.

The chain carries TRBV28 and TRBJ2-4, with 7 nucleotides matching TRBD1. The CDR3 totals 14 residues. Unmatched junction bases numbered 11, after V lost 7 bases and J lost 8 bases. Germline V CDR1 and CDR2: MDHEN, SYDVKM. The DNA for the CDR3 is TGTGCCAGCAATCGCCCCGACAGGGACCACATTCAGTACTTC. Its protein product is CASNRPDRDHIQYF.

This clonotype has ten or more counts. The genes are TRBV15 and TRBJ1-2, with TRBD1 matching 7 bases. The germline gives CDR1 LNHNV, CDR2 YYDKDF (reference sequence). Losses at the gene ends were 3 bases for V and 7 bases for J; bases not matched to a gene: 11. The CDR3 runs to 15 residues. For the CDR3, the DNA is TGTGCCACCAGCAGGGGGACAGACCTTCATGGTGGCTACACCTTC. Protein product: CATSRGTDLHGGYTF.

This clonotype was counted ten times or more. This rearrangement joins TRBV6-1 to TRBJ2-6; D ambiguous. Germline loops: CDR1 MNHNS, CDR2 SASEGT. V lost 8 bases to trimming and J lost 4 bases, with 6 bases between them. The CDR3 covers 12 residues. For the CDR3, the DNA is TGTGCCAGCCAATCCGGGGCCAACGTCCTGACTTTC. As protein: CASQSGANVLTF.

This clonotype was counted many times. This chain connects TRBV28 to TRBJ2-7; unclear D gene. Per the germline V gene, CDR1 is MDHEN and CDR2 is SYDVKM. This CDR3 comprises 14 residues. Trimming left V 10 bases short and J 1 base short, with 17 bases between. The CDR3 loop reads CATMIYSLSYEQYF. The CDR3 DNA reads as TGTGCCACTATGATCTATAGCCTTTCCTACGAGCAGTACTTC.

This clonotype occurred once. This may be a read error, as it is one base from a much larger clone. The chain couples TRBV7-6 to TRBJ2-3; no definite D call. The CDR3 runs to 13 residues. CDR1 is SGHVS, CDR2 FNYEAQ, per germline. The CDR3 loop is CASSATGTDTRYF. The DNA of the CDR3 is TGTGCCAGCAGCGCGACTGGCACAGATACGCGGTATTTT.

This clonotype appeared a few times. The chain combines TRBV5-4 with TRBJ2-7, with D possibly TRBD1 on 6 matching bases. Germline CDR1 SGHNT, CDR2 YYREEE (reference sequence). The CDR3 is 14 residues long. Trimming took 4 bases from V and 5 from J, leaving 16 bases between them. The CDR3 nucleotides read TGTGCCAGCAGCGCAGTGGACAGTGGCAACGAGCAGTACTTC. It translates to CASSAVDSGNEQYF.

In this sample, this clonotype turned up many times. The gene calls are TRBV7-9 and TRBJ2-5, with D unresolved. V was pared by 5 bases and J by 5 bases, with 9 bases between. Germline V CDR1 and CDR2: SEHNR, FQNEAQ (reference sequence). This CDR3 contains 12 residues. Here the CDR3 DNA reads TGTGCCAGCAGCCCCCATATGGAGACCCAGTACTTC. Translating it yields CASSPHMETQYF.

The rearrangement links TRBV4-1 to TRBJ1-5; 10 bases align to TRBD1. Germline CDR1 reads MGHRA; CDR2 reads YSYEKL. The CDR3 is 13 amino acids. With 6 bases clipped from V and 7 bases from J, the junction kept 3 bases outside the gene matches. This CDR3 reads CASRGTGEQPQHF. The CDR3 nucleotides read TGCGCCAGCAGAGGGACAGGGGAACAGCCCCAGCATTTT.

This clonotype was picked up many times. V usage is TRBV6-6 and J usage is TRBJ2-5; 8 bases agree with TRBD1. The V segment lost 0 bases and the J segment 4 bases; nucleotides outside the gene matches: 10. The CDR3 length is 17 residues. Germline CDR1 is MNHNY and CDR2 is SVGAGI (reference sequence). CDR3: CASSYSIPGQGIETQYF. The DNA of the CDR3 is TGTGCCAGCAGTTACTCGATACCAGGACAGGGTATAGAGACCCAGTACTTC.

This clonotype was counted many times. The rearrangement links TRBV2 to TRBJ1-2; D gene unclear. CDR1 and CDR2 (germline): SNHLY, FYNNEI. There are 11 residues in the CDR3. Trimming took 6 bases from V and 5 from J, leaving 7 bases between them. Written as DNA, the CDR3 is TGTGCCAGCAGCACGGGGTATGGCTACACCTTC. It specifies CASSTGYGYTF.

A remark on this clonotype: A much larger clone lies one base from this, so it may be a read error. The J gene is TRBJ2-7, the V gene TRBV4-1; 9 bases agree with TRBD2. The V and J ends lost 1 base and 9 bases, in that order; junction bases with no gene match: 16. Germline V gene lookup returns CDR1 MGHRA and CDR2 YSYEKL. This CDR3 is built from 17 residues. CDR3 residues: CASSQGRLAGSLLGQYF. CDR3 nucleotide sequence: TGCGCCAGCAGCCAAGGTAGGCTAGCGGGAAGTCTCCTCGGGCAGTACTTC.

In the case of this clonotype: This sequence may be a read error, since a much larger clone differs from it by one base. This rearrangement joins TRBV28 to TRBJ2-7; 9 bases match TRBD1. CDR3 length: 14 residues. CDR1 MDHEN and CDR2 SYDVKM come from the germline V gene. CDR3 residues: CASSFPDRGLGQDF. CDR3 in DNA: TGTGCCAGCAGTTTTCCGGACAGGGGTCTAGGACAGGATTTC.

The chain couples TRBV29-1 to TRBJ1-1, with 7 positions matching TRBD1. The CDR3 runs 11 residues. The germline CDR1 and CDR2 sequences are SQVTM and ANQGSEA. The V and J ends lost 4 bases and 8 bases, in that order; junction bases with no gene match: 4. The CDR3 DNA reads TGCAGCGTTGGGACAGGCTCGGAAGCTTTCTTT. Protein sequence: CSVGTGSEAFF.

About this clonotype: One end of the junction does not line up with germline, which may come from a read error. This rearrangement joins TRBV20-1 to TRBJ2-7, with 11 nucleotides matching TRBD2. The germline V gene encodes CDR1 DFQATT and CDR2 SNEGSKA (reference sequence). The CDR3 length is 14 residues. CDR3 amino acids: CSVGSGRAANEKYF. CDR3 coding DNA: TGCAGTGTTGGTAGCGGGAGGGCCGCTAACGAGAAGTACTTC.

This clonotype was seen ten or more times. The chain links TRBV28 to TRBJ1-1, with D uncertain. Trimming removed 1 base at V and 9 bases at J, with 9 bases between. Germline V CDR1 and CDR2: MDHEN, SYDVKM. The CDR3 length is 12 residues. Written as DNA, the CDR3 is TGTGCCAGCAGTTTATTGAATTCTAAAGCTTTCTTT. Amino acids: CASSLLNSKAFF.

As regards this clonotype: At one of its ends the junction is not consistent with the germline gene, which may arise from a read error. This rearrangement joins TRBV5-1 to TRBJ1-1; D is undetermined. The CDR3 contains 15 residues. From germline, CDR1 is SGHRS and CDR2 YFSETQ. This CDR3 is CASSQSPPRNTDAFF. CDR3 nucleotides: TGCGCCAGCAGCCAGTCCCCTCCCAGAAACACTGATGCTTTCTTT.

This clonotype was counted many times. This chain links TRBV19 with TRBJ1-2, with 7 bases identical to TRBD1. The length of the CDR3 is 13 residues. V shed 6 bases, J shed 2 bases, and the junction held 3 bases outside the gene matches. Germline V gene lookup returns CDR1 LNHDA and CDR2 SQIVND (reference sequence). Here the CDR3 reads CASSRTGNYGYTF. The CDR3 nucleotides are TGTGCCAGTAGCCGGACAGGCAACTATGGCTACACCTTC.

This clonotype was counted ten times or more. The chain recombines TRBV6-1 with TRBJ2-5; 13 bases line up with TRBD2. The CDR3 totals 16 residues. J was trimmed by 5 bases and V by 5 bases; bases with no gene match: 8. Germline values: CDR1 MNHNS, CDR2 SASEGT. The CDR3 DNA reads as TGTGCCAGCAGTCCGCGACTAGCGGGAGGACGGGAGACCCAGTACTTC. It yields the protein CASSPRLAGGRETQYF.

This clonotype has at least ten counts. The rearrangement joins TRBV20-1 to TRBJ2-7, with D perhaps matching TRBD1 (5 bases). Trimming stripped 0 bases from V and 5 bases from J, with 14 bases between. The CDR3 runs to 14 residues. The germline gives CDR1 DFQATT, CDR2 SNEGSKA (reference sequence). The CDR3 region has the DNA TGCAGTGCTAGAGATAGCCCAGGGAAGGACGAGCAGTACTTC. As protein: CSARDSPGKDEQYF.

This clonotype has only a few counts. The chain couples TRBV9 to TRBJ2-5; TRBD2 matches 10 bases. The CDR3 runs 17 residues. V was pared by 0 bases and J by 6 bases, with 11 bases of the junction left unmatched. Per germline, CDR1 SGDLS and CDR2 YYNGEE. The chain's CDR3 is CASSVGPSGSTGKTQYF. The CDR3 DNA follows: TGTGCCAGCAGCGTAGGACCTAGCGGGAGCACCGGAAAGACCCAGTACTTC.

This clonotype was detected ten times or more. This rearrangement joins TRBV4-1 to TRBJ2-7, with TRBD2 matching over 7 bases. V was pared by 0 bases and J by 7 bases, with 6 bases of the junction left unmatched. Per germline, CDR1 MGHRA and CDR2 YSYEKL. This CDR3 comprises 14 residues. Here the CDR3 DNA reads TGCGCCAGCAGCCAAGATCAACTAGCGAGGGAGCAGTACTTC. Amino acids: CASSQDQLAREQYF.